This entry is about one T cell receptor (beta chain). The CDR3 spans 14 residues. The V gene's germline CDR1 is SGHDN and CDR2 FVKESK. V lost 0 bases and J 7 bases, leaving 12 bases between the germline ends. TCRdb re-called the 5' RACE reads through MiXCR, storing one row per CDR3 protein. The sample yields about 110,000 distinct CDR3 sequences, 15% to 20% seen once. This sample stems from a study of T-cell memory formation after mild COVID-19. Sequenced sample: PBMCs or a T cell subset sorted from them (not recorded which). The TCR was taken from a man younger than 35 who had mild COVID-19 (a few samples of this study predate the infection). Cell type and time point are not known. The V gene is TRBV14, the J gene TRBJ1-1; the D gene is possibly TRBD1 (5 bases). Here the CDR3 reads CASSQERGRGEAFF. The CDR3 DNA reads as TGTGCCAGCAGCCAAGAACGGGGCCGAGGTGAAGCTTTCTTT. Drawing the rest from reference TRBV14 and TRBJ1-1, the complete variable domain is EAGVTQFPSHSVIEKGQTVTLRCDPISGHDNLYWYRRVMGKEIKFLLHFVKESKQDESGMPNNRFLAERTGGTYSTLKVQPAELEDSGVYFCASSQERGRGEAFFGQGTRLTVV.